The rows below give T cell receptor beta chains drawn from one sample of a study of regulatory T cells in long-lasting Graves disease. TCRdb reprocessed the multiplex PCR reads via MiXCR and lists one record per CDR3 protein. The table lists about 470,000 distinct CDR3 sequences, less than 25% of them singletons, with 7% to 9.5% in the top ten. The source was peripheral blood mononuclear cells (PBMCs), collected when the disease was refractory, from a patient treated with antithyroid drugs. The receptors come from a female donor with Graves disease. CDR3s include the opening cysteine and the closing phenylalanine or tryptophan. Fields, in order: CDR3 length, V gene, CDR3 protein.

cdr3_length: 19
v_call: TRBV28
cdr3_aa: CASSLPVGLPGLYNYGYTF

cdr3_length: 14
v_call: TRBV6-1
cdr3_aa: CASVKASYHYEQYF

cdr3_length: 12
v_call: TRBV19
cdr3_aa: CATAGGYNEQFF

cdr3_length: 13
v_call: TRBV6-2/TRBV6-3
cdr3_aa: CASISGADYGYTF

cdr3_length: 14
v_call: TRBV18
cdr3_aa: CASSFDRGWDGYTF

cdr3_length: 14
v_call: TRBV19
cdr3_aa: CASTRQGLVTEAFF

cdr3_length: 12
v_call: TRBV29-1
cdr3_aa: CSVGTGGDGFHF

cdr3_length: 15
v_call: TRBV29-1
cdr3_aa: CSVELTTGPPYEQYF

cdr3_length: 14
v_call: TRBV9
cdr3_aa: CASSVAGGNEKLFF

cdr3_length: 15
v_call: TRBV18
cdr3_aa: CASARGASGSNEQFF

cdr3_length: 14
v_call: TRBV28
cdr3_aa: CASSLQRGLSEAFF

cdr3_length: 15
v_call: TRBV29-1
cdr3_aa: CSVGSSSLSYNEQFF

cdr3_length: 16
v_call: TRBV6-1
cdr3_aa: CASSKGQGGMNTEAFF

cdr3_length: 14
v_call: TRBV2
cdr3_aa: CASKSGPPTSEQYF

cdr3_length: 11
v_call: TRBV29-1
cdr3_aa: CSVLVNTEAFF

cdr3_length: 13
v_call: TRBV20-1
cdr3_aa: CSASLQTNGGYTF

cdr3_length: 14
v_call: TRBV30
cdr3_aa: CAWRVGGMNTEAFF

cdr3_length: 14
v_call: TRBV6-1
cdr3_aa: CASRAAGWNYGYTF

cdr3_length: 15
v_call: TRBV11-1
cdr3_aa: CASSLAGTHLGTQYF

cdr3_length: 14
v_call: TRBV29-1
cdr3_aa: CSAKGQGATGELFF

cdr3_length: 16
v_call: TRBV20-1
cdr3_aa: CSARTGVGVKITEAFF

cdr3_length: 16
v_call: TRBV7-2
cdr3_aa: CASSSQGTRVSETQYF

cdr3_length: 13
v_call: TRBV7-3
cdr3_aa: CASSQDRGGVLTF

cdr3_length: 12
v_call: TRBV30
cdr3_aa: CAWSRQAGEQYF

cdr3_length: 17
v_call: TRBV28
cdr3_aa: CASSSTKQGLTTDTQYF

cdr3_length: 13
v_call: TRBV20-1
cdr3_aa: CSALGQGPYEQYF

cdr3_length: 14
v_call: TRBV29-1
cdr3_aa: CSVNTGASNYGYTF